This T cell receptor beta chain was retrieved from a study of cytomegalovirus exposure and HLA in healthy donors. For the study at large: Unique TCRs numbering some 80 million, obtained from HLA-typed donors, made up an early data release. Whole-study results and caveats: Reportedly, fewer N-insertions than the approximately 700-donor mean appeared in an Asian-associated ancestry cluster in a later analysis.

There are 13 residues in the CDR3. Germline assignment: CDR1 MNHEY and CDR2 SVGAGI. The V gene lost 6 bases and the J gene lost 1 base, with 4 bases spanning the gap. Amplification used 60 Vbeta primers and 13 Jbeta primers. Using immunoSEQ multiplex PCR, the repertoire was profiled, and TCRdb retains in-frame clones only, with some absent. The data show around 140,000 clones, 64% seen once. Samples came from healthy bone marrow donors. Remarks on this clone: No antigen is known for it.

The sequence came from a middle-aged woman in good health and CMV-seronegative. The chain employs TRBV6-5 and TRBJ2-6; D gene ambiguous. Sequenced sample: PBMCs. In DNA, the CDR3 is TGTGCCAGCAGGCTATCTGGGGCCAACGTCCTGACTTTC. Translating it yields CASRLSGANVLTF.